The TCR beta chain described here comes from a study of post-analysis software for immune sequencing data. Broader study findings: Controls showed significantly higher normalized Chao1 diversity than did multiple sclerosis patients. Several TRBV segments were more frequent in patients than controls; TRBV5-6, TRBV5-1 and TRBV20-1 belonged to this group.

Unique molecular identifiers featured in each of the TCR beta cDNA libraries. TCRdb reprocessed the PCR reads via MiXCR and lists one record per CDR3 protein. The sample has a few hundred thousand distinct CDR3 sequences, approximately 31% seen once. As regards this clonotype: The antigen remains undetermined.

Germline CDR1 and CDR2: DFQATT and SNEGSKA (reference sequence). This CDR3 is built from 14 residues. V trimming: 3 bases; J trimming: 6 bases; junction bases outside the gene matches: 10. The sequence derives from a girl aged 2 to 17 with multiple sclerosis. Input material: blood. This sequence joins TRBV20-1 and TRBJ1-2; 7 bases align to TRBD1. Here the CDR3 DNA reads TGCAGTGCTAGCTCACCAACAGGGGCAGATGGCTACACCTTC. Its translation: CSASSPTGADGYTF.